One sample yielded the 17 T cell receptor beta chains listed below, sequenced in a study of blood T cell repertoires in COVID-19. Repertoires were generated with immunoSEQ multiplex PCR, while TCRdb's copy carries only in-frame clones and drops some. The data hold about 120,000 clones, with 90% observed a single time. The specimen was peripheral blood. These TCRs come from a human donor with active COVID-19. The donor label of this sample is uncertain.

The CDR3 spells CASSFGQKETQYF. The DNA for the CDR3 is TGCGCCAGCAGCTTTGGGCAGAAAGAGACCCAGTACTTC. The rearrangement links TRBV5-1 to TRBJ2-5, with D hard to call. The ends were cut back, 2 bases at V and 3 bases at J, with 8 bases in the middle. The CDR3 has 13 residues. Germline CDR1 reads SGHRS; CDR2 reads YFSETQ.

This rearrangement joins TRBV11-3 to TRBJ1-1; perhaps TRBD1 as D (5 bases). The CDR3 covers 16 residues. Per the germline V gene, CDR1 is SGHNT and CDR2 is YENEEA. V shed 0 bases and J shed 3 bases, with 14 bases lying between them. CDR3 region: CASSLDTGIFDTEAFF. The CDR3, as DNA: TGTGCCAGCAGCTTAGATACAGGCATTTTCGACACTGAAGCTTTCTTT.

The chain combines TRBV6-2 or TRBV6-3 with TRBJ2-3, with a tentative D call TRBD1 (6 bases). The CDR3 consists of 16 residues. Germline V gene lookup returns CDR1 MNHEY and CDR2 SVGEGT. Trimming took off 6 bases at V and 6 bases at J, with 22 bases between the two ends. Here the CDR3 DNA reads TGTGCCAGCAGCCCCGTCAATGGGGGCATAGGGGATACGCAGTATTTT. It is translated as CASSPVNGGIGDTQYF.

This clone occurred once. The CDR3 nucleotides read TGTGCCAGCGGCCGGACAGATACCTACGAGCAGTACTTC. This codes for CASGRTDTYEQYF. The V gene is TRBV6-5, the J gene TRBJ2-7; TRBD1 is a possible D gene (6 bases). CDR1 is MNHEY and CDR2 is SVGAGI in the germline V gene. The CDR3 has 13 residues. Between the trimmed V and J ends, which lost 8 bases and 2 bases, there was a span of 13 bases.

This clone was seen a handful of times. The chain links TRBV5-5 to TRBJ2-7; D unresolved. Trimming removed 0 bases from V and 7 bases from J, with 11 bases in between. Germline CDR1 reads SGHKS; CDR2 reads YYEKEE (reference sequence). The CDR3 has 13 amino acids. The CDR3: CASSLDLPREQYF. CDR3 DNA: TGTGCCAGCAGCTTGGACCTTCCGCGTGAGCAGTACTTC.

The count of this clone is one. The CDR3 loop reads CASSSPSGGPSGANVLTF. The CDR3 DNA is TGTGCCAGCAGCTCCCCTAGCGGGGGCCCCTCTGGGGCCAACGTCCTGACTTTC. The chain combines TRBV7-8 with TRBJ2-6; 10 bases fit TRBD2. Germline CDR1 and CDR2: SGHVS and FQNEAQ. The junction had 6 bases not matched to a gene; V was cut back by 4 bases and J by 0 bases. There are 18 residues in the CDR3.

The chain carries TRBV28 and TRBJ2-1; D is possibly TRBD1 (5 bases). This CDR3 is 13 amino acids long. Germline V gives CDR1 MDHEN, CDR2 SYDVKM. The V and J ends lost 4 bases and 4 bases respectively, with 8 bases between them. CDR3 residues: CASSSTAYNEQFF. CDR3 DNA sequence: TGTGCCAGCAGTTCGACAGCTTACAATGAGCAGTTCTTC.

This sequence joins TRBV6-2 or TRBV6-3 and TRBJ1-1; no clear D. Trimming removed 5 bases from V and 1 base from J, with 5 bases in between. The CDR3 sequence is 12 residues long. Germline values: CDR1 MNHEY, CDR2 SVGEGT. CDR3 region: CASSRQNTEAFF. Here the CDR3 DNA reads TGTGCCAGCAGTCGACAGAACACTGAAGCTTTCTTT.

The J gene is TRBJ2-2, the V gene TRBV3-1 (or the pseudogene TRBV3-2); D gene ambiguous. The germline gives CDR1 LGHDT, CDR2 YNNKEL (reference sequence). Trimming cost V 4 bases and J 7 bases, with 10 bases left between them. The CDR3 has 13 amino acids. This CDR3 is CASSREVSGELFF. CDR3 sequence (DNA): TGTGCCAGCAGCCGAGAGGTTAGCGGGGAGCTGTTTTTT.

The rearrangement links TRBV13 to TRBJ2-7, with TRBD1 as a possible D gene (5 bases). V shed 6 bases and J shed 4 bases, with 13 bases lying between them. Per germline, CDR1 PRHDT and CDR2 FYEKMQ (reference sequence). The CDR3 loop spans 13 amino acids. This chain's CDR3 is CASRDSLMYEQYF. As DNA, the CDR3 is TGTGCCAGCAGAGACAGTTTGATGTACGAGCAGTACTTC.

The chain recombines TRBV19 with TRBJ2-1, with TRBD2 matching 12 bases. The CDR3 totals 19 residues. After removal of 3 bases from V and 5 bases from J, the junction contained 14 bases not matched to a gene. Germline values: CDR1 LNHDA, CDR2 SQIVND (reference sequence). Written as DNA, the CDR3 is TGTGCCAGTAGTATGAGACTAGCGGGGGCCCCCCCGCAGAACAATGAGCAGTTCTTC. Translation gives CASSMRLAGAPPQNNEQFF.

V is TRBV6-5 and J is TRBJ2-3, with a possible D match to TRBD2 (5 bases). The CDR3 covers 16 residues. V lost 0 bases and J 0 bases, leaving 10 bases between the germline ends. Germline CDR1 is MNHEY and CDR2 is SVGAGI. CDR3 loop: CASSYSALGSTDTQYF. The CDR3 DNA reads as TGTGCCAGCAGTTACTCGGCACTAGGGAGCACAGATACGCAGTATTTT.

This chain connects TRBV28 to TRBJ2-1; D unclear. Trimming shortened V by 7 bases and J by 6 bases, and 13 bases separated the two germline ends. The CDR3 consists of 13 residues. Germline values: CDR1 MDHEN, CDR2 SYDVKM. CDR3: CASIWAYSNEQFF. The DNA for the CDR3 is TGTGCCAGCATTTGGGCTTACAGCAATGAGCAGTTCTTC.

The chain is built from TRBV13 and TRBJ2-7, with 8 bases aligning to TRBD1. The V and J ends lost 5 bases and 0 bases, in that order; junction bases with no gene match: 6. Per germline, CDR1 PRHDT and CDR2 FYEKMQ (reference sequence). The CDR3 totals 15 residues. CDR3 nucleotide sequence: TGTGCCAGCAGCCTCCAGGGGGCGAGCTCCTACGAGCAGTACTTC. Translation gives CASSLQGASSYEQYF.

The chain combines TRBV5-6 with TRBJ2-7; D ambiguous. This CDR3 is built from 12 residues. From germline, CDR1 is SGHDT and CDR2 YYEEEE. V lost 3 bases, J lost 3 bases, and 7 bases lay in between. The CDR3 DNA is TGTGCCAGCAGCTCAATCAGCTACGAGCAGTACTTC. Translating it yields CASSSISYEQYF. Combining the CDR3 with reference TRBV5-6 and TRBJ2-7 gives the whole variable domain DAGVTQSPTHLIKTRGQQVTLRCSPKSGHDTVSWYQQALGQGPQFIFQYYEEEERQRGNFPDRFSGHQFPNYSSELNVNALLLGDSALYLCASSSISYEQYFGPGTRLTVT.

This rearrangement joins TRBV25-1 to TRBJ1-2, with D maybe TRBD1 (5 bases). Germline CDR1 MGHDK, CDR2 SYGVNS. The ends were cut back, 5 bases at V and 5 bases at J, with 12 bases in the middle. This CDR3 contains 13 residues. CDR3 region: CASSLWGEYGYTF. In nucleotides, the CDR3 is TGTGCCAGCAGTCTTTGGGGGGAATATGGCTACACCTTC.

This chain joins TRBV7-2 and TRBJ2-2, with 9 bases fitting TRBD2. CDR3 length: 15 amino acids. The ends lost 8 bases at V and 0 bases at J; junction bases unmatched: 4. Germline-derived CDR1 and CDR2 are SGHTA and FQGNSA. Here the CDR3 DNA reads TGTGCCAGCCGCGCGGGGGGGGCGAACACCGGGGAGCTGTTTTTT. It translates to CASRAGGANTGELFF.